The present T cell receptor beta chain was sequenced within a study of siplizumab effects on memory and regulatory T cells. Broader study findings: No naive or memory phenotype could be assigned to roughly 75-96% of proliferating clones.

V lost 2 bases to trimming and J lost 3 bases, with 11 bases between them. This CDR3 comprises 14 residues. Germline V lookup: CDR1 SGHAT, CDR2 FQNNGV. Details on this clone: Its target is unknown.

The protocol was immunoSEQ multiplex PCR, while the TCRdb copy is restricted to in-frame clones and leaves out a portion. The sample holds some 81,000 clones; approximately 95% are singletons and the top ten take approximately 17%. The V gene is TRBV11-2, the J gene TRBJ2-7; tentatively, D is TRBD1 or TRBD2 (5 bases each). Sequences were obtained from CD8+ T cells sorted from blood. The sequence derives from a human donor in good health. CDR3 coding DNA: TGTGCCAGCAGCTTATTCCGGGACCACTACGAGCAGTACTTC. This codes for CASSLFRDHYEQYF.